This T cell receptor (beta chain) is drawn from a study of T-cell reconstitution after alpha-beta-depleted transplantation in children. Points from the study as a whole: Several hundred rapidly expanded clones from non-depleted graft cells reportedly supplied alpha-beta T cells about two months post-transplant. Once a year had passed after transplant, T-cell counts and diversity came mostly from newly produced T cells. Several patients had high TCRbeta diversity at day 60; it came from surviving recipient T cells and thymic progenitors.

CDR1 is LGHDT and CDR2 is YNNKEL in the germline V gene (reference sequence). Trimming took off 0 bases at V and 5 bases at J, with 11 bases between the two ends. CDR3 length equals 15 residues. About this clonotype: No antigen is known for it.

Preparation of the TCRbeta library was carried out with unique molecular identifiers. In TCRdb, the PCR reads were re-called with MiXCR into one record per CDR3 protein. The sample contains more than 400,000 distinct CDR3 sequences, about an eighth of which appear only once. Sequencing used PBMCs, mostly from graft donor cells, obtained 180 days after TCRalphabeta/CD19-depleted stem cell transplant. The sequence came from a female patient aged 2-9 years who had a stem cell transplant for aplastic anemia, so the T cells may come from the graft donor. The V call is TRBV3-1, the J call TRBJ2-1, with D possibly matching TRBD2 (6 bases). The CDR3 DNA follows: TGTGCCAGCAGCCAAGATTCGCGGGAACACAATGAGCAGTTCTTC. It translates to CASSQDSREHNEQFF.